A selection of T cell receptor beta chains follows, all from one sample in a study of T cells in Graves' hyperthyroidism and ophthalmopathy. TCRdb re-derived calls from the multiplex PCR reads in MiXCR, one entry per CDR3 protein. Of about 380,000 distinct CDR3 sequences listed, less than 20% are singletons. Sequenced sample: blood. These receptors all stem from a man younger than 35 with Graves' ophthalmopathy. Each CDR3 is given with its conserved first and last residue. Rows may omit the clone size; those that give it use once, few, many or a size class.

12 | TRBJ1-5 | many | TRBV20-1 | CSASGPDQPQHF
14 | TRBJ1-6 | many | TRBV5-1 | CASSLGQPNSPLHF
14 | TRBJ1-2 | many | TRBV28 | CASSVDRGRGGYTF
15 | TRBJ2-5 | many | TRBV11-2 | CASTTSTGARGTQYF
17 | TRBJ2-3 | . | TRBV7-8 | CASSLEIGGASTDTQYF
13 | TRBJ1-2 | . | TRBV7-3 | CASSLRTGYGYTF
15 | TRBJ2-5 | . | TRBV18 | CASSPPSFQKETQYF
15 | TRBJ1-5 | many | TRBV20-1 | CSARDQPGPQRPQHF
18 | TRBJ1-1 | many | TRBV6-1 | CASSTRGLRRALNTEAFF
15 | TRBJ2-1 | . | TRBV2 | CASSEGRGTYNEQFF
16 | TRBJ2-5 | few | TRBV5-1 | CASSFPAWAGQETQYF
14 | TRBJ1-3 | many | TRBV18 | CASLQALSGNTIYF
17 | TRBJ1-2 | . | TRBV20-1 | CSAIRQPNTGTNHGYTF
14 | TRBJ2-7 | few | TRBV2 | CASSVRQGTYEQYF
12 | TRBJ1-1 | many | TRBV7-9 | CASSFGPTEAFF
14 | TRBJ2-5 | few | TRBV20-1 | CSASKGRGTETQYF
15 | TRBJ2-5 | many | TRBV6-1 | CASSLAQELQETQYF
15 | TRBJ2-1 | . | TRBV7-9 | CASRPRDTSYNEQFF
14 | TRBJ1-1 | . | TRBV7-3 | CASSAQGAPTEAFF
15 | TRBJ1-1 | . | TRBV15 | CATSRGGNQNTEAFF
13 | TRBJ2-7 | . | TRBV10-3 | CAIATGREYEQYF
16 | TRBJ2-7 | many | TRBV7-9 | CASSPSEGATYYEQYF
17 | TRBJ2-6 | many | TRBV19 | CASSTTWGGPGANVLTF
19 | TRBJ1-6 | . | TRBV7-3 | CASSLLPLREGIYNSPLHF
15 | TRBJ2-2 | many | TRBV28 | CASRGGGANTGELFF
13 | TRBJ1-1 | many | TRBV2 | CASTGQANTEAFF
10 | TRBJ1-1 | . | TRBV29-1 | CSVDDTEAFF
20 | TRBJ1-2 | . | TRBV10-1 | CASSENRGDRVVSGDYGYTF
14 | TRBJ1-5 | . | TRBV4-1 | CASSQGTGDQPQHF
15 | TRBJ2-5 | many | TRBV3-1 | CASSQVGDRSPTQYF
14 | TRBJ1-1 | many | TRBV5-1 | CASSTTGPHTEAFF
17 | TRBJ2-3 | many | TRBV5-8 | CASSLAPAGQPTDTQYF
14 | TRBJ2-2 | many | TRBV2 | CASSDRGDTGELFF
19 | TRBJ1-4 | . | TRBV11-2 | CASSSTISSSWQGPEKLFF
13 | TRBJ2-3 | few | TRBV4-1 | CASSRLDKHTQYF
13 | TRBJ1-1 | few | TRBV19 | CATSTAVNTEAFF
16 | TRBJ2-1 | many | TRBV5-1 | CASSSGTFTSYNEQFF
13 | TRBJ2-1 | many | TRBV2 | CASKGLAGDEQFF
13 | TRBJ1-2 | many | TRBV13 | CASSLTGRQGYTF
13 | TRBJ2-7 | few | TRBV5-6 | CASSWGGGDEQYF
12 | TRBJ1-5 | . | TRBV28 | CASSQSWQPQHF